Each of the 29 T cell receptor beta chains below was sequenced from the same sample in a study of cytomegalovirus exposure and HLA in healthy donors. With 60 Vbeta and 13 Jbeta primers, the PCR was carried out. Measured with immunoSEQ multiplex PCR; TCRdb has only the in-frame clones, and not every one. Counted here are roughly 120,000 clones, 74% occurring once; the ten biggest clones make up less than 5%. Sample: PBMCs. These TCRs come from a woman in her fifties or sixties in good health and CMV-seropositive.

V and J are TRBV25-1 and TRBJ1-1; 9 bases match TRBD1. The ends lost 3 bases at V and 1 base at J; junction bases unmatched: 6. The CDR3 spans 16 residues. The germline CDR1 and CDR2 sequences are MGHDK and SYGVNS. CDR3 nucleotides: TGTGCCAGCAGTGAGTCCGGGACAGGGAGGAACACTGAAGCTTTCTTT. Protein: CASSESGTGRNTEAFF.

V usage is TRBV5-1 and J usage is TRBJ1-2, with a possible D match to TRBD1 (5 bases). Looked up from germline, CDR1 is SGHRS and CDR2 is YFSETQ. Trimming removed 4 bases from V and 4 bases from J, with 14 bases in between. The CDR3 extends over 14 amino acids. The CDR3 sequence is CASSSEGALYGYTF. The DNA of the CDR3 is TGCGCCAGCAGCAGCGAAGGGGCGCTCTATGGCTACACCTTC.

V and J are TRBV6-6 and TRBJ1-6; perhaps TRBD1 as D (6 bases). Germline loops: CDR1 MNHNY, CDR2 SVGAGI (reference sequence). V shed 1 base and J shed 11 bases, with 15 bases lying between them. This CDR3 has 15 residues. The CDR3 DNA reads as TGTGCCAGCAGTTACTTGGGCAGGGGAGTGGCACCCCTCCACTTT. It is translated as CASSYLGRGVAPLHF.

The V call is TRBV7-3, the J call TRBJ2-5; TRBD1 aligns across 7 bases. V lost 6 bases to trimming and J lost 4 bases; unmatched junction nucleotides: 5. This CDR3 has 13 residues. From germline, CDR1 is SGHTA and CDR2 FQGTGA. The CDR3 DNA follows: TGTGCCAGCAGTATAGGGGGCCCAGAGACCCAGTACTTC. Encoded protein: CASSIGGPETQYF.

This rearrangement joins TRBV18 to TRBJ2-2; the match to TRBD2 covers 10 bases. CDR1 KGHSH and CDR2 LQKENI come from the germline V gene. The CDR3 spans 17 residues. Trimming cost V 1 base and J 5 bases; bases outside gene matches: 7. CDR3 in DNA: TGTGCCAGCTCACCACAGGCTAGCGGGGGAGATACCGGGGAGCTGTTTTTT. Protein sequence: CASSPQASGGDTGELFF.

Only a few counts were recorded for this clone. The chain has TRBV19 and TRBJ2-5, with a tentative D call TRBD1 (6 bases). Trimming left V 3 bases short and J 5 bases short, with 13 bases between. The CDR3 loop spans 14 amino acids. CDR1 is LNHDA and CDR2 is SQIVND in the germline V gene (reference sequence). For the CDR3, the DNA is TGTGCCAGTAGTATCGGCAGGGGTGCGGAGACCCAGTACTTC. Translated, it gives CASSIGRGAETQYF.

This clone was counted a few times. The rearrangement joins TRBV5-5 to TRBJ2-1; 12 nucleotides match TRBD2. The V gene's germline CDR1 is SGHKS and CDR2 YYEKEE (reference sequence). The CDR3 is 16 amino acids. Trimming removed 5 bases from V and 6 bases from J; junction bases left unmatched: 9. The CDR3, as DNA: TGTGCCAGCAGTTGGCTCCTAGCGGGGGGGCCCAATGAGCAGTTCTTC. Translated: CASSWLLAGGPNEQFF.

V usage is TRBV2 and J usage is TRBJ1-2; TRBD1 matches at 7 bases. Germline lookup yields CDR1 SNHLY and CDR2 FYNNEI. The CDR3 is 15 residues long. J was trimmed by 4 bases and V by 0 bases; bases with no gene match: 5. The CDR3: CASSEAGGVGYGYTF. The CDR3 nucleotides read TGTGCCAGCAGTGAAGCAGGGGGCGTTGGCTATGGCTACACCTTC. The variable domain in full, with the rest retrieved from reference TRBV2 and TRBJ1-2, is EPEVTQTPSHQVTQMGQEVILRCVPISNHLYFYWYRQILGQKVEFLVSFYNNEISEKSEIFDDQFSVERPDGSNFTLKIRSTKLEDSAMYFCASSEAGGVGYGYTFGSGTRLTVV.

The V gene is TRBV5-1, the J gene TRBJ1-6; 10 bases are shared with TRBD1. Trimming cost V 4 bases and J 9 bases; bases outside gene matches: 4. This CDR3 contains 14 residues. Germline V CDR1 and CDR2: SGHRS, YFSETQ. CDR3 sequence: CASSLTGGGSPLHF. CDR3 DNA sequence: TGCGCCAGCAGCCTGACAGGGGGCGGTTCACCCCTCCACTTT. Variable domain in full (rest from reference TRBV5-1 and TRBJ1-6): KAGVTQTPRYLIKTRGQQVTLSCSPISGHRSVSWYQQTPGQGLQFLFEYFSETQRNKGNFPGRFSGRQFSNSRSEMNVSTLELGDSALYLCASSLTGGGSPLHFGNGTRLTVT.

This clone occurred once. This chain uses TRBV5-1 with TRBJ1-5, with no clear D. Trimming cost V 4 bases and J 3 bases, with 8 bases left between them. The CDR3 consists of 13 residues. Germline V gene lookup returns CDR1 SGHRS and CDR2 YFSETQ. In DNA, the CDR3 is TGCGCCAGCAGCCCGTTTCCCAATCAGCCCCAGCATTTT. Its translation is CASSPFPNQPQHF.

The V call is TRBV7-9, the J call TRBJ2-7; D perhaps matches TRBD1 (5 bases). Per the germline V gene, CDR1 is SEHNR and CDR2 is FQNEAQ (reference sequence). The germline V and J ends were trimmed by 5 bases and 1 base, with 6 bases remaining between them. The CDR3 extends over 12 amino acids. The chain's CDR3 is CASSPGSYEQYF. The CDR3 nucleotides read TGTGCCAGCAGCCCAGGGTCCTACGAGCAGTACTTC. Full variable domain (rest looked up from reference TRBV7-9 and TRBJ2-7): DTGVSQNPRHKITKRGQNVTFRCDPISEHNRLYWYRQTLGQGPEFLTYFQNEAQLEKSRLLSDRFSAERPKGSFSTLEIQRTEQGDSAMYLCASSPGSYEQYFGPGTRLTVT.

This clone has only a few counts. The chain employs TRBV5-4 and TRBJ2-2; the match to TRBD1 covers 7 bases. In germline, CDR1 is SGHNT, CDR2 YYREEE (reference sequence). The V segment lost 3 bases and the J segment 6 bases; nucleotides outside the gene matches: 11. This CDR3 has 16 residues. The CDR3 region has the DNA TGTGCCAGCAGCTCTTTAGACAGGGCGCGCGCCGGGGAGCTGTTTTTT. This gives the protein CASSSLDRARAGELFF.

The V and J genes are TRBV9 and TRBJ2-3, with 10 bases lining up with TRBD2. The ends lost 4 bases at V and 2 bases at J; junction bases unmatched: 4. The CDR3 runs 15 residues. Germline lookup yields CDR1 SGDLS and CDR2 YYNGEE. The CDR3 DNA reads TGTGCCAGCAGCCCCACTAGCGGGATCACAGATACGCAGTATTTT. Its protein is CASSPTSGITDTQYF.

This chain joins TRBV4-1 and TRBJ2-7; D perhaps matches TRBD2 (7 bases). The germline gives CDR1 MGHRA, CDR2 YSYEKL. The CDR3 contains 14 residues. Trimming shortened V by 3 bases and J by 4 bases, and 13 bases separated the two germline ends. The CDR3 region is CASSQTQGGYEQYF. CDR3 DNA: TGCGCCAGCAGCCAGACACAGGGAGGGTACGAGCAGTACTTC.

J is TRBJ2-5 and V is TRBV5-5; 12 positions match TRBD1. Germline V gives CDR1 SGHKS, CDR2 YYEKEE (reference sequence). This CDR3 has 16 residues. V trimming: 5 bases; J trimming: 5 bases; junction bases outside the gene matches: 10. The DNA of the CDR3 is TGTGCCAGCAGGTTTGCCGGGACAGGGGGCCAGGAGACCCAGTACTTC. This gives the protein CASRFAGTGGQETQYF.

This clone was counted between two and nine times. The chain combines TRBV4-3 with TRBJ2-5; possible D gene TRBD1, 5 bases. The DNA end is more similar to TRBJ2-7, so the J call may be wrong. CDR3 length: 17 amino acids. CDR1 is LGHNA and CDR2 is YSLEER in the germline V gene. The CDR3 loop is CASSQDLQGKGPYEQYF. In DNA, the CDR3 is TGCGCCAGCAGCCAAGATCTCCAGGGTAAAGGGCCCTACGAGCAGTACTTC.

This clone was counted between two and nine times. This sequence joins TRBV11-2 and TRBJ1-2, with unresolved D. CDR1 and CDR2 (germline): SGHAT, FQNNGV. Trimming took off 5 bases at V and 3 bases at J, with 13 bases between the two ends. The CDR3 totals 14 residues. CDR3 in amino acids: CASSPSVQDYGYTF. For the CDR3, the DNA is TGTGCCAGCAGCCCAAGTGTCCAGGACTATGGCTACACCTTC.

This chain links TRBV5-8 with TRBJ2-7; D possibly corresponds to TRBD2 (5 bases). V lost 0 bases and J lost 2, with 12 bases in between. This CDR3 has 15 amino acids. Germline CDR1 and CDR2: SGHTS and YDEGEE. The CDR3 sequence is CASSLGVRATYEQYF. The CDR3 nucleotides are TGTGCCAGCAGCTTGGGTGTGAGGGCCACCTACGAGCAGTACTTC.

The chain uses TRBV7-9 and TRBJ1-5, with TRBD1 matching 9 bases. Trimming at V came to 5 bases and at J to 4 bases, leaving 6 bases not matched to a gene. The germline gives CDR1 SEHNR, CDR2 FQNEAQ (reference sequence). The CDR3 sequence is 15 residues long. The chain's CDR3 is CASSHDRGINQPQHF. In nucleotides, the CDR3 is TGTGCCAGCAGCCACGACAGGGGGATAAATCAGCCCCAGCATTTT.

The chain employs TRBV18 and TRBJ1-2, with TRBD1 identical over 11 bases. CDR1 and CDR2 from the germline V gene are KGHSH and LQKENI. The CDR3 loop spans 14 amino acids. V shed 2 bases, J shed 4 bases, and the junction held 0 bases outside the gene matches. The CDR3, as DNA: TGTGCCAGCTCACCAGGACAGGGGGCCTATGGCTACACCTTC. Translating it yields CASSPGQGAYGYTF.

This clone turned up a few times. In DNA form, the CDR3 reads TGTGCCAGCAGTGGTAACCTTCCTGAGCAGTACTTC. Its protein is CASSGNLPEQYF. The gene calls are TRBV6-6 and TRBJ2-5, with D unclear. The CDR3 runs to 12 residues. Trimming pared 5 bases from V and 11 bases from J, leaving 15 bases between. Per germline, CDR1 MNHNY and CDR2 SVGAGI (reference sequence).

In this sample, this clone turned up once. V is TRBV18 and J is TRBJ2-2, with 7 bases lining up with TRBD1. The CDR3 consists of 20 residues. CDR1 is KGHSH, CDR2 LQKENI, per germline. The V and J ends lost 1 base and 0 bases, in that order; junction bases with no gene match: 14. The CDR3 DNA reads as TGTGCCAGCTCACCACTGGGACGGGACAGCAGGGTGACGAACACCGGGGAGCTGTTTTTT. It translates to CASSPLGRDSRVTNTGELFF. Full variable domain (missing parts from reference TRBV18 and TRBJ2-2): NAGVMQNPRHLVRRRGQEARLRCSPMKGHSHVYWYRQLPEEGLKFMVYLQKENIIDESGMPKERFSAEFPKEGPSILRIQQVVRGDSAAYFCASSPLGRDSRVTNTGELFFGEGSRLTVL.

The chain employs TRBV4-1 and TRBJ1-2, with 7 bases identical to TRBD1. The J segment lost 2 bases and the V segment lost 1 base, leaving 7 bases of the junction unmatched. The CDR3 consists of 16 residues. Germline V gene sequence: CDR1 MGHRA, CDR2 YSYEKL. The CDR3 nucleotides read TGCGCCAGCAGCCAAGGGGGACAGTTGGGGAACTATGGCTACACCTTC. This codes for CASSQGGQLGNYGYTF.

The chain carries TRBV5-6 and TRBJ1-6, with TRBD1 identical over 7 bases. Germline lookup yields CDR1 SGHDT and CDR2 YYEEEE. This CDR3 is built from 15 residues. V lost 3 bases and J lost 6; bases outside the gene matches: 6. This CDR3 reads CASSSLGTVNSPLHF. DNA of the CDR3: TGTGCCAGCAGCTCTCTTGGGACAGTTAATTCACCCCTCCACTTT.

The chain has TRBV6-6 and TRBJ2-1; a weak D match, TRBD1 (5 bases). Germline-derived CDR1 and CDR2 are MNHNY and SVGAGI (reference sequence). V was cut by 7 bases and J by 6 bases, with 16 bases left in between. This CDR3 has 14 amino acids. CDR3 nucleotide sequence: TGTGCCAGCACCTTACAGGCTTTACGCAATGAGCAGTTCTTC. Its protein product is CASTLQALRNEQFF.

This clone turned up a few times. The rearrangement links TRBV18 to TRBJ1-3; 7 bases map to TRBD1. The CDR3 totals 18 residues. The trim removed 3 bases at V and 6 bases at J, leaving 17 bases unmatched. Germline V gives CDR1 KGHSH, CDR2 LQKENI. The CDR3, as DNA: TGTGCCAGCTCACCCCGACGGCAGGGGGTAATTGGCGAAAACACCATATATTTT. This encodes CASSPRRQGVIGENTIYF.

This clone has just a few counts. DNA for the CDR3: TGTGCCAGCAGTCGAAGACAGGGGAATCAGCCCCAGCATTTT. Translation gives CASSRRQGNQPQHF. This chain links TRBV2 with TRBJ1-5; 8 bases map to TRBD1. J gave up 4 bases and V 5 bases, and 4 bases lay outside the gene matches. The CDR3 totals 14 residues. CDR1 SNHLY and CDR2 FYNNEI come from the germline V gene.

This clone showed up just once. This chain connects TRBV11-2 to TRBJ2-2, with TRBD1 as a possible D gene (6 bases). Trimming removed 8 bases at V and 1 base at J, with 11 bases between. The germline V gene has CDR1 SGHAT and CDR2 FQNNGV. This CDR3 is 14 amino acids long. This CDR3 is CASVDRRNTGELFF. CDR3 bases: TGTGCCAGCGTAGACAGGAGGAACACCGGGGAGCTGTTTTTT.

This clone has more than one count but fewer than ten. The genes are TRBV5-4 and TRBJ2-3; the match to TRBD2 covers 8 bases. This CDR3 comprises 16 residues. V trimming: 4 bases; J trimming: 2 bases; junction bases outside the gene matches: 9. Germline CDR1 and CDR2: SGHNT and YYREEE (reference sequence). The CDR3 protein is CASSIERGTFTDTQYF. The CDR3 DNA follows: TGTGCCAGCAGCATCGAGCGGGGGACGTTCACAGATACGCAGTATTTT. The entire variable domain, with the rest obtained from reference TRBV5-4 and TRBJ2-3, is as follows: ETGVTQSPTHLIKTRGQQVTLRCSSQSGHNTVSWYQQALGQGPQFIFQYYREEENGRGNFPPRFSGLQFPNYSSELNVNALELDDSALYLCASSIERGTFTDTQYFGPGTRLTVL.